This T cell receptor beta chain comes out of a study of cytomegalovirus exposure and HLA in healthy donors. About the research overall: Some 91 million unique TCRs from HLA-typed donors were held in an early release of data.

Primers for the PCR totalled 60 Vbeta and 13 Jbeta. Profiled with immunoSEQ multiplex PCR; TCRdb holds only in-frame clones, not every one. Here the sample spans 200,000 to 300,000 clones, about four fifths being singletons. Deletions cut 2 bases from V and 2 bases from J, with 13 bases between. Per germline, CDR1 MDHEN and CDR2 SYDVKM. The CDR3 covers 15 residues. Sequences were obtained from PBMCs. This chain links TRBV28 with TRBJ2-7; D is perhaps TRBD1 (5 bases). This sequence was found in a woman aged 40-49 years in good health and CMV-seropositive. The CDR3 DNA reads TGTGCCAGCAGTTTAATGTTGGTCAGGGCCTACGAGCAGTACTTC. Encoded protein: CASSLMLVRAYEQYF.